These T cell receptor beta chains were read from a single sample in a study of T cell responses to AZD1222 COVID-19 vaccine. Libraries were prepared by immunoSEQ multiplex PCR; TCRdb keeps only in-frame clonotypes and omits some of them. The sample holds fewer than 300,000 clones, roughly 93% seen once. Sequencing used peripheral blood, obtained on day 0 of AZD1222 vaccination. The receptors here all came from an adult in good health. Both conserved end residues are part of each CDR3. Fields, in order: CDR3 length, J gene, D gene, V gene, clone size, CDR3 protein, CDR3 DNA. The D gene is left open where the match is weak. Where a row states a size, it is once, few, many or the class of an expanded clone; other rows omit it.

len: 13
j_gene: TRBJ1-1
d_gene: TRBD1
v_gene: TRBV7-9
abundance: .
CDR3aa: CASGDRVNTEAFF
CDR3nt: TGTGCCAGCGGGGACAGGGTGAACACTGAAGCTTTCTTT

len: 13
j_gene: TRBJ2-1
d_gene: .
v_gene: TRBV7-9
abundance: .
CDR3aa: CASSLAPGKYFIF
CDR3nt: TGTGCCAGCAGCTTAGCGCCAGGGAAGTACTTCATCTTC

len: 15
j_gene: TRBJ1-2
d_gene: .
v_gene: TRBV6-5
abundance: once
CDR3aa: CASRKRAPAYYGYTF
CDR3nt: TGTGCCAGCAGGAAAAGGGCCCCAGCTTACTATGGCTACACCTTC

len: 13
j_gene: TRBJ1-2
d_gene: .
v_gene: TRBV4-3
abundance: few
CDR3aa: CASSQAGVRGYTF
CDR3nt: TGCGCCAGCAGCCAAGCGGGGGTCAGGGGCTACACCTTC

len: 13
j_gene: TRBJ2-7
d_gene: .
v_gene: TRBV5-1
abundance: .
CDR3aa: CASSSGPTGEQYF
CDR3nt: TGCGCCAGCAGCTCCGGGCCTACGGGGGAGCAGTACTTC

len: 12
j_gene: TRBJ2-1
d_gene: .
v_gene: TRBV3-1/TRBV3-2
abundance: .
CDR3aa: CASSQSGAAQFF
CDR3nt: TGTGCCAGCAGCCAATCGGGTGCAGCGCAGTTCTTC

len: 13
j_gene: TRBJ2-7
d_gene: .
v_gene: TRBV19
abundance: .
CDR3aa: CATGTGPPYEQYF
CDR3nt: TGTGCCACCGGAACAGGGCCGCCCTACGAGCAGTACTTC

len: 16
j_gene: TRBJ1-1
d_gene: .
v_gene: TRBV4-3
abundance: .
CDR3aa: CASSQGLQFLNTEAFF
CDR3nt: TGCGCCAGCAGCCAAGGGTTACAGTTCTTGAACACTGAAGCTTTCTTT

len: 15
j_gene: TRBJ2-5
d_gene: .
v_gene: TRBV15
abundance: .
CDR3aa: CATSRSPGFQETQYF
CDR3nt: TGTGCCACCAGCAGAAGCCCAGGGTTCCAAGAGACCCAGTACTTC

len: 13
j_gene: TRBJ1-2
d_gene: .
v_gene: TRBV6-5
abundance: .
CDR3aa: CASSRSANYGYTF
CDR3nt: TGTGCCAGCAGTAGATCGGCTAACTATGGCTACACCTTC

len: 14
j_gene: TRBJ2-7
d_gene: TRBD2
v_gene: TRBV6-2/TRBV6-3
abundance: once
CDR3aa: CASSRSSGSYEQYF
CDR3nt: TGTGCCAGCAGCCGATCTAGCGGGAGTTACGAGCAGTACTTC

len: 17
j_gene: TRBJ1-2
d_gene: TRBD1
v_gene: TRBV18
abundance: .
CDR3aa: CASSPRGQSLGTYGYTF
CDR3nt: TGTGCCAGCTCACCACGGGGACAGTCCCTAGGGACCTATGGCTACACCTTC

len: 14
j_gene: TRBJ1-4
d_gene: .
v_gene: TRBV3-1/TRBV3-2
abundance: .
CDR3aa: CASSQDTYNEKLFF
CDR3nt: TGTGCCAGCAGCCAAGATACCTATAATGAAAAACTGTTTTTT

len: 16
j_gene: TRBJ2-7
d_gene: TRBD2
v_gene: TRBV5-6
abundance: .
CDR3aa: CASSPPAGGPGYEQYF
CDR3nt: TGTGCCAGCAGCCCCCCGGCGGGGGGGCCTGGATACGAGCAGTACTTC

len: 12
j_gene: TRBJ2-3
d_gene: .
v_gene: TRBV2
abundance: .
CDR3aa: CASSAGTDTQYF
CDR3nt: TGTGCCAGCAGTGCTGGCACAGATACGCAGTATTTT

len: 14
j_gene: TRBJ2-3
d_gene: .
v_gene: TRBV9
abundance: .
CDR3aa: CASSPPGVSDTQYF
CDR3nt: TGTGCCAGCAGCCCCCCGGGGGTTTCGGATACGCAGTATTTT

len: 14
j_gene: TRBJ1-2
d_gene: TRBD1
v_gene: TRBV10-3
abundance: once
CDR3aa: CAISLGQANYGYTF
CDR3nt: TGTGCCATCAGTCTGGGACAGGCTAACTATGGCTACACCTTC

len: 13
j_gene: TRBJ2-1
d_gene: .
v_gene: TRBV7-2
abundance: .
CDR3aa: CASSSRLVNEQFF
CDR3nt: TGTGCCAGCAGCTCTAGACTCGTCAATGAGCAGTTCTTC

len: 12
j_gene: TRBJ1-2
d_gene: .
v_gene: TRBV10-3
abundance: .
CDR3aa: CAISEGLYGYTF
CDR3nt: TGTGCCATCAGTGAAGGTCTCTATGGCTACACCTTC

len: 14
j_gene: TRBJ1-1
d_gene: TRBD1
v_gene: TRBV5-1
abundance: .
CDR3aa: CASSQGAGNTEAFF
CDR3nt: TGCGCCAGCAGCCAGGGGGCAGGGAACACTGAAGCTTTCTTT

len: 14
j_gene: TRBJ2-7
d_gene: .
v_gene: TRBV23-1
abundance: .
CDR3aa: CASSQQGFIYEQYF
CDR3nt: TGCGCCAGCAGTCAACAGGGGTTTATCTACGAGCAGTACTTC

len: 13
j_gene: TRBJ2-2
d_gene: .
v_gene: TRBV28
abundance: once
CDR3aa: CASTSTAPGELFF
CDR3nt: TGTGCCAGCACCTCCACCGCACCCGGGGAGCTGTTTTTT

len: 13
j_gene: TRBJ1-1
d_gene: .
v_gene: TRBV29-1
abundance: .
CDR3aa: CSVVTAMNTEAFF
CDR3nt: TGCAGCGTGGTTACAGCTATGAACACTGAAGCTTTCTTT

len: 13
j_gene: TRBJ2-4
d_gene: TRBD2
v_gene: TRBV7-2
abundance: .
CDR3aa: CASSLKGGNIQYF
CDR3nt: TGTGCCAGCAGCTTAAAGGGAGGGAACATTCAGTACTTC

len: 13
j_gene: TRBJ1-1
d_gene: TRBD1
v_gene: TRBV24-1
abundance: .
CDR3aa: CAAPDRVNTEAFF
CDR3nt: TGTGCCGCCCCGGACAGGGTAAACACTGAAGCTTTCTTT

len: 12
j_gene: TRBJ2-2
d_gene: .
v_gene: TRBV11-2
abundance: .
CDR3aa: CASSKNTGELFF
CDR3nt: TGTGCCAGCAGCAAAAACACCGGGGAGCTGTTTTTT

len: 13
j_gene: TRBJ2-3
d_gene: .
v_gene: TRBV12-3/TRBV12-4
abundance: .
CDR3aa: CASTQRVTDTQYF
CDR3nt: TGTGCCAGCACCCAACGGGTGACAGATACGCAGTATTTT

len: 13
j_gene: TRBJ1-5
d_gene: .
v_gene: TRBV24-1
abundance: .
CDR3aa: CATSQGNNQPQHF
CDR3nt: TGTGCCACCTCCCAGGGTAACAATCAGCCCCAGCATTTT

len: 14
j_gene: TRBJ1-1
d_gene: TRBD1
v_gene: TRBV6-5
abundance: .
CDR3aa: CASRRQGMNTEAFF
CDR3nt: TGTGCCAGCAGACGACAGGGGATGAACACTGAAGCTTTCTTT

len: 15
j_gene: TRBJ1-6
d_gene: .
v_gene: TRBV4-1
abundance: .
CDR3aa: CASSPTSGENSPLHF
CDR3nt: TGCGCCAGCAGCCCCACAAGTGGGGAAAATTCACCCCTCCACTTT

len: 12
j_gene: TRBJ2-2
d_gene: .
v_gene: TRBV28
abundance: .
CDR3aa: CASKDVTGELFF
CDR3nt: TGTGCCAGCAAGGACGTTACCGGGGAGCTGTTTTTT

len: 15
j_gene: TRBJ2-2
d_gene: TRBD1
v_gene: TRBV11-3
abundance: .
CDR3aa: CASSPGQVNTGELFF
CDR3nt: TGTGCCAGCAGCCCGGGACAGGTCAACACCGGGGAGCTGTTTTTT

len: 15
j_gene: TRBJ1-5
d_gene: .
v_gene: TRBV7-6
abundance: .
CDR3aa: CASSLGGGLDQPQHF
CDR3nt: TGTGCCAGCAGCTTGGGGGGGGGATTGGATCAGCCCCAGCATTTT

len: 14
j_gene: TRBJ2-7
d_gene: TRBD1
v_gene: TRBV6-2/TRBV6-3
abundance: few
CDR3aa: CASSFRQGAYEQYF
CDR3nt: TGTGCCAGCAGCTTTCGGCAGGGGGCCTACGAGCAGTACTTC

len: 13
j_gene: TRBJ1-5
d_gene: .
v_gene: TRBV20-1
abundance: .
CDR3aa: CSANDFPNQPQHF
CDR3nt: TGCAGTGCTAATGATTTTCCCAATCAGCCCCAGCATTTT

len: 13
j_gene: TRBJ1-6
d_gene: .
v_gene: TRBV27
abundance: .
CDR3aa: CASSFKGESPLHF
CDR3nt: TGTGCCAGCAGTTTTAAGGGGGAATCACCCCTCCACTTT

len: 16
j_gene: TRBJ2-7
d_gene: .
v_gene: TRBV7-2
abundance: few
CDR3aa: CASSLPPYGRSYEQYF
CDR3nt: TGTGCCAGCAGCTTGCCCCCTTACGGGAGATCCTACGAGCAGTACTTC

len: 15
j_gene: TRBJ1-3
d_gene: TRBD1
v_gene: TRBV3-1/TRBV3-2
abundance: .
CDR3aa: CASSSRTGVWDTIYF
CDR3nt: TGTGCCAGCAGCTCGAGGACAGGGGTCTGGGACACCATATATTTT

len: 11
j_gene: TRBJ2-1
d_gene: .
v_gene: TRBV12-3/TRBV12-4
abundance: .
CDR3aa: CASGGAYEQFF
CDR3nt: TGTGCCAGCGGCGGGGCGTATGAGCAGTTCTTC

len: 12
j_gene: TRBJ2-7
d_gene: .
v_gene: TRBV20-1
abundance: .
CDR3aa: CSASYGSYEQYF
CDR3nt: TGCAGTGCTAGTTACGGATCCTACGAGCAGTACTTC

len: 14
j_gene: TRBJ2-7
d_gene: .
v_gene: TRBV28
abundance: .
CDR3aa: CASSSPIGGYEQYF
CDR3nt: TGTGCCAGCAGTTCCCCTATAGGCGGGTACGAGCAGTACTTC

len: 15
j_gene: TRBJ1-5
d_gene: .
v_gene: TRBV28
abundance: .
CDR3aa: CASSFGDRSNQPQHF
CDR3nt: TGTGCCAGCAGTTTCGGTGACAGGAGCAATCAGCCCCAGCATTTT

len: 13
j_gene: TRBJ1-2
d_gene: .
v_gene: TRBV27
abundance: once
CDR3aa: CASTPGHSYGYTF
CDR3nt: TGTGCCAGCACCCCGGGACATTCCTATGGCTACACCTTC

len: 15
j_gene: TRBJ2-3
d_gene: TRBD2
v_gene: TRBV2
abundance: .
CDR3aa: CASRTSGIYTDTQYF
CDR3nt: TGTGCCAGCAGAACTAGCGGGATATACACAGATACGCAGTATTTT

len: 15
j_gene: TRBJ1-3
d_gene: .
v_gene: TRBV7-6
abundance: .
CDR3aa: CASSLSGGSGNTIYF
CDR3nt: TGTGCCAGCAGCTTATCCGGGGGGTCTGGAAACACCATATATTTT

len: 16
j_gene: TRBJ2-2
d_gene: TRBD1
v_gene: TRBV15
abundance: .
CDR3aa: CATSRLGQGNTGELFF
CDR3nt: TGTGCCACCAGCAGACTGGGACAGGGGAACACCGGGGAGCTGTTTTTT